A selection of T cell receptor beta chains follows, all from one sample in a study of blood T cell repertoires in COVID-19. Sequenced by immunoSEQ multiplex PCR; TCRdb stores in-frame clones only, minus some. Of about 110,000 clones in the sample, around 78% were seen once. Specimen: peripheral blood. The source of these receptors is a man aged 80 or over with COVID-19, enrolled during active disease. The CDR3 runs from the conserved cysteine through the conserved F or W. The order of the fields is V gene, D gene, J gene, CDR3 DNA, CDR3 protein. A D gene is named only where the DNA matches it firmly.

V: TRBV29-1
D: TRBD1
J: TRBJ2-2
DNA: TGCAGCGTTGAATCCGGGACAGGGTACACCGGGGAGCTGTTTTTT
CDR3: CSVESGTGYTGELFF

V: TRBV12-3/TRBV12-4
D: -
J: TRBJ1-2
DNA: TGTGCCAGCAGTGTCCAGATTAACTATGGCTACACCTTC
CDR3: CASSVQINYGYTF

V: TRBV30
D: TRBD1
J: TRBJ1-4
DNA: TGTGCCTGGACACAGGGGGCGGATGAAAAACTGTTTTTT
CDR3: CAWTQGADEKLFF

V: TRBV19
D: -
J: TRBJ1-1
DNA: TGTGCCAGTAGCCCCGGGAAGAACACTGAAGCTTTCTTT
CDR3: CASSPGKNTEAFF

V: TRBV7-9
D: -
J: TRBJ2-3
DNA: TGTGCCAGCAGCCTGAACCGCGGACAGAACACAGATACGCAGTATTTT
CDR3: CASSLNRGQNTDTQYF

V: TRBV18
D: TRBD1
J: TRBJ1-6
DNA: TGTGCCAGCTCACAGGGACAGGGGATTTACTCACCCCTCCACTTT
CDR3: CASSQGQGIYSPLHF

V: TRBV9
D: -
J: TRBJ2-2
DNA: TGTGCCAGCAGCCCAATCAGCACCGGGGAGCTGTTTTTT
CDR3: CASSPISTGELFF

V: TRBV7-8
D: -
J: TRBJ2-1
DNA: TGTGCCAGCAGCTTAGGGGGTAGCGGAAGCTCCTACAATGAGCAGTTCTTC
CDR3: CASSLGGSGSSYNEQFF

V: TRBV5-6
D: TRBD1
J: TRBJ1-2
DNA: TGTGCCAGCAGCTTGCCCGGGACAGCCTATGGGGGCTACACCTTC
CDR3: CASSLPGTAYGGYTF

V: TRBV6-5
D: TRBD1
J: TRBJ1-4
DNA: TGTGCCAGCAGTTCCAAGGACAGGGGTGGTGAAAAACTGTTTTTT
CDR3: CASSSKDRGGEKLFF

V: TRBV11-2
D: -
J: TRBJ2-7
DNA: TGTGCCAGCAGCTTGAGTAGAATAAGCTCCTACGAGCAGTACTTC
CDR3: CASSLSRISSYEQYF

V: TRBV4-1
D: TRBD1
J: TRBJ1-4
DNA: TGCGCCAGCAGCCAACCCGACAGGGCTGGCGAAAAACTGTTTTTT
CDR3: CASSQPDRAGEKLFF

V: TRBV27
D: TRBD2
J: TRBJ2-7
DNA: TGTGCCAGCAGTTTGAGACTAGCGGGAGTATCCGAGCAGTACTTC
CDR3: CASSLRLAGVSEQYF

V: TRBV28
D: -
J: TRBJ1-2
DNA: TGTGCCGTGAGGGTCCCCGAGAACTATGGCTACACCTTC
CDR3: CAVRVPENYGYTF

V: TRBV19
D: TRBD2
J: TRBJ2-3
DNA: TGTGCCAGTAGTTCGCCGGGACTAGCGAGCACAGATACGCAGTATTTT
CDR3: CASSSPGLASTDTQYF